Shown below are 28 T cell receptor beta chains from a single sample sequenced in a study of beta chain features in type 1 diabetes. No antigen has been assigned to these receptors. Expressed TCRB transcripts were sequenced, since all the RNA that had been isolated was reverse transcribed. Clones were read by immunoSEQ multiplex PCR, and TCRdb kept only the in-frame ones, dropping some. The table shows around 280,000 clones, with about 15% occurring only once. Study findings and constraints: Shorter TCRB CDR3s, moderately but significantly so, marked every one of the four CD4+ subsets in Type 1 diabetes patients.

Sequenced material: naive CD4+ T cells from blood. Receptor source: a man between 18 and 29 years old with type 1 diabetes.

This clone was detected only a few times. The rearrangement links TRBV5-1 to TRBJ2-5, with 13 bases aligning to TRBD2. J lost 3 bases, V lost 5 bases, and 4 bases had no gene match. The CDR3 covers 15 residues. Germline values: CDR1 SGHRS, CDR2 YFSETQ. As DNA, the CDR3 is TGCGCCAGCAGTTCCGGGACTAGCGGGGAAGAGACCCAGTACTTC. It translates to CASSSGTSGEETQYF.

The chain uses TRBV29-1 and TRBJ2-3, with a weak D call TRBD1 (5 bases). The V gene's germline CDR1 is SQVTM and CDR2 ANQGSEA. The CDR3 contains 14 residues. The V end lost 6 bases, the J end lost 5 bases, and 18 bases lay between the germline ends. The CDR3 nucleotides read TGCAGCGTGGATCAGGGCGCAGGTGGAGATACGCAGTATTTT. This sequence encodes CSVDQGAGGDTQYF.

V gene TRBV29-1 combines with J gene TRBJ2-3; D is uncertain. V was trimmed by 7 bases and J by 0 bases, leaving 17 bases between them. CDR3 length: 15 amino acids. Germline V CDR1 and CDR2: SQVTM, ANQGSEA. The CDR3 nucleotides are TGCAGCGACTCCCCCGACTCCCCTAGCACAGATACGCAGTATTTT. Its translation: CSDSPDSPSTDTQYF.

This clone came up a few times. The J gene is TRBJ2-7, the V gene TRBV6-6, with 7 bases that match TRBD2. CDR3 length: 14 residues. V lost 2 bases, J lost 3 bases, and 4 bases stayed unmatched. Germline CDR1 MNHNY, CDR2 SVGAGI (reference sequence). The CDR3: CASSYGGEGYEQYF. The CDR3 region has the DNA TGTGCCAGCAGTTACGGAGGGGAGGGCTACGAGCAGTACTTC.

The chain joins TRBV15 to TRBJ2-7; TRBD2 aligns across 7 bases. V dropped 5 bases and J dropped 0; count of bases not matched to a gene: 13. Germline CDR1 LNHNV, CDR2 YYDKDF (reference sequence). The CDR3 extends over 17 amino acids. Here the CDR3 DNA reads TGTGCCACCAGCCCCCGCCAAGGGGCTAGCGGCTCCTACGAGCAGTACTTC. As protein: CATSPRQGASGSYEQYF.

In its sample, this clone was seen a few times. J is TRBJ2-7 and V is TRBV30, with D tentatively TRBD1 (6 bases). The germline V gene encodes CDR1 GTSNPN and CDR2 SVGIG (reference sequence). V gave up 0 bases and J gave up 3 bases, with 9 bases separating them. The CDR3 spans 13 residues. The CDR3 region is CAWSVTQGYEQYF. The CDR3 coding sequence is TGTGCCTGGAGTGTAACACAGGGCTACGAGCAGTACTTC.

The rearrangement links TRBV10-3 to TRBJ1-2; D may be TRBD1 (5 bases). The CDR3 loop spans 11 amino acids. Looked up from germline, CDR1 is ENHRY and CDR2 is SYGVKD. This CDR3 is CAVEGVYGYTF. The CDR3 nucleotides read TGTGCGGTCGAAGGGGTCTATGGCTACACCTTC.

The chain has TRBV28 and TRBJ2-1; 9 nucleotides match TRBD2. Unmatched junction bases numbered 8, after V lost 5 bases and J lost 6 bases. Per the germline V gene, CDR1 is MDHEN and CDR2 is SYDVKM. This CDR3 spans 15 amino acids. The CDR3 bases are TGTGCCAGCAGTCCCCCCGGGACTAGCACCAATGAGCAGTTCTTC. This encodes CASSPPGTSTNEQFF.

The table lists this clone with a few counts. The rearrangement uses TRBV11-2 and TRBJ1-2; TRBD1 matches 7 bases. J lost 11 bases, V lost 5 bases, and 8 bases had no gene match. Looked up from germline, CDR1 is SGHAT and CDR2 is FQNNGV. The CDR3 has 12 residues. This chain's CDR3 is CASSARDSGYTF. The DNA for the CDR3 is TGTGCCAGCAGCGCCCGGGACAGTGGGTACACCTTC.

This clone was counted a few times. The gene calls are TRBV23-1 and TRBJ2-6, with a weak D call TRBD1 (5 bases). TRBV23-1 is an ORF, and what it does is uncertain. The CDR3 covers 15 residues. The ends were cut back, 3 bases at V and 4 bases at J, with 10 bases in the middle. The CDR3 nucleotides are TGCGCCAGCAGTCACAGGGAATCCGGGGCCAACGTCCTGACTTTC. The encoded protein is CASSHRESGANVLTF.

This clone was picked up a small number of times. CDR3 coding DNA: TGTGCCAGTAGTATCCGGTTGAGGGCTTTCTTT. It encodes CASSIRLRAFF. V gene TRBV19 combines with J gene TRBJ1-1; D ambiguous. V was clipped by 3 bases and J by 11 bases, with 10 bases between them. Germline V lookup: CDR1 LNHDA, CDR2 SQIVND (reference sequence). The CDR3 is 11 residues long.

This clone was observed a handful of times. The chain couples TRBV4-1 to TRBJ2-2; 9 bases line up with TRBD1. The germline V gene encodes CDR1 MGHRA and CDR2 YSYEKL. The CDR3 covers 19 residues. The J segment lost 0 bases and the V segment lost 4 bases, leaving 12 bases of the junction unmatched. In DNA, the CDR3 is TGCGCCAGCAGCCCTCCCGGTAGGAGGACAGGGGCGAACACCGGGGAGCTGTTTTTT. Its translation: CASSPPGRRTGANTGELFF.

This rearrangement joins TRBV15 to TRBJ1-1, with D possibly matching TRBD1 (5 bases). Germline CDR1 and CDR2: LNHNV and YYDKDF (reference sequence). The CDR3 contains 17 residues. Trimming removed 0 bases at V and 5 bases at J, with 19 bases between. The CDR3 protein is CATSRDGWGGEITEAFF. CDR3 bases: TGTGCCACCAGCAGAGATGGTTGGGGCGGGGAGATAACTGAAGCTTTCTTT.

The sample holds a few counts of this clone. The chain uses TRBV7-2 and TRBJ2-3; 7 nucleotides align to TRBD1. The V gene's germline CDR1 is SGHTA and CDR2 FQGNSA. This CDR3 is built from 17 residues. The V gene end was trimmed by 4 bases and the J gene end by 0 bases; junction bases not matched to a gene: 10. The CDR3 reads CASSSPGQRTSTDTQYF. CDR3 nucleotides: TGTGCCAGCAGCTCCCCGGGACAGCGGACTAGCACAGATACGCAGTATTTT.

There are a few counts of this clone. The J gene is TRBJ2-1, the V gene TRBV18; 8 positions agree with TRBD1. With V trimmed by 6 bases and J by 7 bases, 11 bases remained unmatched. This CDR3 has 15 residues. In germline, CDR1 is KGHSH, CDR2 LQKENI. DNA for the CDR3: TGTGCCAGCTCCCTAACAAACAGGGGGTGGAATGAGCAGTTCTTC. Translated: CASSLTNRGWNEQFF.

This clone has a handful of counts. The V gene is TRBV7-9, the J gene TRBJ2-1; D possibly corresponds to TRBD2 (5 bases). Trimming cost V 7 bases and J 8 bases, with 30 bases left between them. Per germline, CDR1 SEHNR and CDR2 FQNEAQ (reference sequence). The CDR3 is 18 amino acids. The CDR3 DNA follows: TGTGCCAGCATCCCCCGACTCTCTCGGGCTAGCCCCGGGGATGAGCAGTTCTTC. It encodes CASIPRLSRASPGDEQFF.

V is TRBV6-1 and J is TRBJ2-5; 7 bases are a match to TRBD1. The CDR3 is 13 residues long. J lost 4 bases, V lost 8 bases, and 7 bases had no gene match. CDR1 and CDR2 from the germline V gene are MNHNS and SASEGT. CDR3: CASCQTGIETQYF. In DNA form, the CDR3 reads TGTGCCAGCTGCCAGACAGGGATAGAGACCCAGTACTTC.

This clone has more than one count but fewer than ten. The J gene is TRBJ2-5, the V gene TRBV30; TRBD2 agrees at 12 bases. The V gene's germline CDR1 is GTSNPN and CDR2 SVGIG (reference sequence). V was clipped by 2 bases and J by 5 bases; unmatched bases: 9. The CDR3 is made up of 16 amino acids. CDR3 nucleotides: TGTGCCTGGAGTACTGGACTAGCGGGGACGGGGGAGACCCAGTACTTC. Translation: CAWSTGLAGTGETQYF.

There are many counts of this clone. The V gene is TRBV7-9, the J gene TRBJ2-1; TRBD1 might be the D (6 bases). Trimming removed 4 bases from V and 7 bases from J, with 8 bases in between. The CDR3 is 12 amino acids. Germline-derived CDR1 and CDR2 are SEHNR and FQNEAQ (reference sequence). CDR3 protein: CASSSQGNEQFF. The CDR3 bases are TGTGCCAGCAGCTCACAGGGAAATGAGCAGTTCTTC.

This clone appeared a few times. This rearrangement joins TRBV9 to TRBJ2-2; D not resolved. The CDR3 totals 13 residues. V shed 2 bases and J shed 3 bases, with 5 bases lying between them. From germline, CDR1 is SGDLS and CDR2 YYNGEE. The chain's CDR3 is CASSVLDTGELFF. The CDR3 DNA sequence: TGTGCCAGCAGCGTTCTAGACACCGGGGAGCTGTTTTTT.

This chain uses TRBV2 with TRBJ2-2; the D gene is possibly TRBD2 (5 bases). The CDR3 consists of 14 residues. V lost 4 bases and J lost 4, with 10 bases in between. The germline CDR1 and CDR2 sequences are SNHLY and FYNNEI. This CDR3 reads CASSVASRTGELFF. CDR3 DNA: TGTGCCAGCAGTGTGGCTAGCCGCACCGGGGAGCTGTTTTTT. The variable domain in full, completed from reference TRBV2 and TRBJ2-2, reads EPEVTQTPSHQVTQMGQEVILRCVPISNHLYFYWYRQILGQKVEFLVSFYNNEISEKSEIFDDQFSVERPDGSNFTLKIRSTKLEDSAMYFCASSVASRTGELFFGEGSRLTVL.

The chain employs TRBV2 and TRBJ2-1; 13 positions agree with TRBD2. Trimming removed 6 bases from V and 9 bases from J; junction bases left unmatched: 8. The germline V gene encodes CDR1 SNHLY and CDR2 FYNNEI. The CDR3 is 15 amino acids. The chain's CDR3 is CASSETSGGGTEQFF. The CDR3, as DNA: TGTGCCAGCAGCGAAACTAGCGGGGGGGGCACTGAGCAGTTCTTC. Filled out from reference TRBV2 and TRBJ2-1, the complete variable domain reads EPEVTQTPSHQVTQMGQEVILRCVPISNHLYFYWYRQILGQKVEFLVSFYNNEISEKSEIFDDQFSVERPDGSNFTLKIRSTKLEDSAMYFCASSETSGGGTEQFFGPGTRLTVL.

This clone was found a few times. The chain uses TRBV19 and TRBJ1-1, with TRBD1 as a possible D gene (6 bases). The CDR3 is made up of 15 amino acids. Germline CDR1 and CDR2: LNHDA and SQIVND (reference sequence). V lost 2 bases and J lost 0, with 10 bases in between. CDR3 nucleotide sequence: TGTGCCAGTAGTATACAGGGGTACATGAACACTGAAGCTTTCTTT. It is translated as CASSIQGYMNTEAFF.

There are a few counts of this clone. The chain carries TRBV5-1 and TRBJ2-1; 8 nucleotides align to TRBD2. Germline trimming cut 6 bases from V and 3 bases from J; bases unmatched to any gene: 5. The CDR3 totals 14 residues. Germline CDR1 SGHRS, CDR2 YFSETQ. CDR3 loop: CASTSAGGYNEQFF. The CDR3 DNA reads TGCGCCAGCACCTCCGCGGGAGGCTACAATGAGCAGTTCTTC.

The chain uses TRBV15 and TRBJ1-4, with 11 bases fitting TRBD1. Trimming cost V 0 bases and J 8 bases; bases outside gene matches: 8. The CDR3 covers 17 residues. Germline CDR1 is LNHNV and CDR2 is YYDKDF (reference sequence). CDR3 sequence reads: CATSRDPGDRGFEKLFF. The CDR3 coding sequence is TGTGCCACCAGCAGAGATCCAGGGGACAGGGGGTTCGAAAAACTGTTTTTT.

The chain recombines TRBV5-1 with TRBJ2-7, with 8 bases fitting TRBD1. CDR3 length: 14 residues. V was clipped by 4 bases and J by 7 bases; unmatched bases: 10. The germline V gene has CDR1 SGHRS and CDR2 YFSETQ. CDR3 nucleotide sequence: TGCGCCAGCAGCCAAAACCAGGGGGCGGGGGAGCAGTACTTC. It codes for CASSQNQGAGEQYF.

This clone has a handful of counts. J is TRBJ2-3 and V is TRBV5-4, with 14 bases lining up with TRBD2. The CDR3 sequence is 15 residues long. V was pared by 3 bases and J by 4 bases, with 1 base of the junction left unmatched. The V gene's germline CDR1 is SGHNT and CDR2 YYREEE (reference sequence). Here the CDR3 DNA reads TGTGCCAGCAGCTCGGGACTAGCGGGAGCAGATACGCAGTATTTT. Translation gives CASSSGLAGADTQYF.

This clone showed up just a few times. V gene TRBV7-8 combines with J gene TRBJ1-5; D gene ambiguous. In germline, CDR1 is SGHVS, CDR2 FQNEAQ. This CDR3 is 17 amino acids long. Between the trimmed V and J ends, which lost 3 bases and 4 bases, there was a span of 19 bases. CDR3 sequence (DNA): TGTGCCAGCAGCTTGGCTTGGCCAGGTTCTCGTAATCAGCCCCAGCATTTT. Its protein product is CASSLAWPGSRNQPQHF.